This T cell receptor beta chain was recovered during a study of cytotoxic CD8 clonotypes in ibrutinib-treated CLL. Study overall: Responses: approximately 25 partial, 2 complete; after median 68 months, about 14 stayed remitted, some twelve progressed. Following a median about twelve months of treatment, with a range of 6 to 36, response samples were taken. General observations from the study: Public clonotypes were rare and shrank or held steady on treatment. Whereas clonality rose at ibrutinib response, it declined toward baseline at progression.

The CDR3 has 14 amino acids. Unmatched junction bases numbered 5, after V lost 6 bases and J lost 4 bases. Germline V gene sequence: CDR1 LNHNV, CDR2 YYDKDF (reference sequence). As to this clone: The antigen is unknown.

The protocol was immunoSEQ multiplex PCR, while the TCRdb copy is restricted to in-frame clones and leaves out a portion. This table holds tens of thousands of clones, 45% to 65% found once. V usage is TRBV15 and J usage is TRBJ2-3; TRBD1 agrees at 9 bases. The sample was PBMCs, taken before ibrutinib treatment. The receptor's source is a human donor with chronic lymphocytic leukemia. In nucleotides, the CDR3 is TGTGCCACCAGGGGACAGGGAAAGGCAGATACGCAGTATTTT. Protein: CATRGQGKADTQYF. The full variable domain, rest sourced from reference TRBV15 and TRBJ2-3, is DAMVIQNPRYQVTQFGKPVTLSCSQTLNHNVMYWYQQKSSQAPKLLFHYYDKDFNNEADTPDNFQSRRPNTSFCFLDIRSPGLGDTAMYLCATRGQGKADTQYFGPGTRLTVL.